Below, one T cell receptor (beta chain) is given with its context. Its target antigen remains unknown. This may come from a read error, since a much larger clone is one base off. Immediately after resection, surgical brain or tumor specimens were cryofrozen in liquid nitrogen, with peripheral blood cells collected concurrently. The CDR1 and CDR2 encoded by the germline V gene are MNHEY and SVGEGT. The CDR3 covers 16 residues, taking in both the cysteine and the phenylalanine. The entry retains the CDR3 DNA only, 48 bases that are in frame from base 1. The iRepertoire nested amplicon-rescue multiplex PCR (arm-PCR) platform was used to amplify TCR alpha and beta CDR3 regions from RNA. For one-step reverse transcription and amplification, roughly 90-450 ng of tissue mRNA or PBMC total RNA was used as input. Following bead purification, Illumina adapters were added through a secondary multiplex PCR, and the libraries were then gel-purified between 200 and 400 bp. Internal 6-nucleotide barcodes were carried by the libraries and were used for demultiplexing. Libraries were sequenced on an Illumina MiSeq with 2x220 or 2x250 nucleotide paired-end reads. The original pipeline was this. Paired reads were merged with FLASH 1.2.11 and aligned to the GRCh37 human genome with BWA-MEM before extracting TRA and TRB reads. For V and J assignment, an IMGT-derived reference of cassette sequences and CDR3 motifs that included pseudogenes was used. Reads were translated in three frames, and productive CDR3s were defined by a C…FGXG motif without stop codons. A clonotype was defined as a unique combination of a V-J cassette pair and a CDR3 amino acid sequence. Filtering of reads was based on Hamming distance, with the threshold set by the sequence error rate of each sample in mapped regions. The public reads were reprocessed in TCRdb via fastp at Q25 and MiXCR, keeping in-frame beta chains. Identical CDR3 proteins give one entry, which carries the most common genes and DNA. The authors' filters were not applied to this entry. The sample table shows fewer than 500,000 distinct CDR3 sequences, and roughly two fifths are seen once. Of the sample, approximately 12% is held by the ten largest clones.

This entry is derived from a study of glioma-infiltrating T cells (dated by TCRdb to 2016 to 2017). Context from the whole study: Low-grade gliomas were represented by WHO grade II oligodendrogliomas or astrocytomas, and glioblastomas were represented by WHO grade IV tumors that were sampled at initial rather than recurrent diagnosis. Dexamethasone was administered to glioma patients for six or fewer days before surgery. For blood libraries, the target was roughly 4.5- to 10-fold sequencing coverage of approximately 1 million peripheral T cells. TCR alpha- and beta-chain repertoires were sequenced from glioma tissue, non-neoplastic brain tissue and matched peripheral blood mononuclear cells. Each tissue-infiltrating repertoire was compared with the same patient's peripheral blood repertoire to measure divergence between tissue and blood T-cell populations. Three low-grade glioma patients, several primary glioblastoma patients, and three non-glioma patients who contributed non-neoplastic brain tissue made up the paired cohort. The paper's findings and limits, for the study overall: A signature set of shared blood CDR3 motifs marked patients with low tissue-blood divergence and was depleted in highly divergent patients. Group comparisons rested on small numbers: three non-neoplastic, three low-grade glioma and fewer than 10 glioblastoma patients. VJ-independent divergence between tissue and blood was below expectation in non-neoplastic patients but above expectation in all gliomas, especially low-grade gliomas. Very few CDR3 sequences were found to be shared between tissue and blood, and this scarcity was attributed to high CDR3 diversity and limited sampling.

This receptor chain uses TRBV6-2 or TRBV6-3 and TRBJ2-1; TRBD2 lines up with 12 middle nucleotides. Sequencing was performed on glioma tissue, nonneoplastic brain tissue, or PBMCs (not recorded which). The sequence came from a human donor with low-grade glioma or glioblastoma, undergoing nonglioma brain surgery, or in good health (not recorded which). The DNA reads TGTGCCATCAGTTCCGGTCTAGCGGGAGGGCGATGGGAGCAGTTCTTC. Its product reads: CAISSGLAGGRWEQFF.